This TCR beta chain was captured in a study of cytomegalovirus exposure and HLA in healthy donors. Study outcomes and limitations: Investigators reported fewer than 200 TCR beta chains as tied to cytomegalovirus. The finding came from a later analysis; first-cohort TCR clusters tended to co-occur in the approximately 120 validation repertoires. Reported results showed that the classifier diagnosed cytomegalovirus status with high specificity and sensitivity.

This clone was seen just once. Its antigen is still unknown. Clones were sequenced by immunoSEQ multiplex PCR, and TCRdb holds only the in-frame ones, with some missing. The profile shows roughly 120,000 clones, roughly 93% of them singletons. Trimming removed 0 bases from V and 10 bases from J, with 14 bases in between. Germline values: CDR1 SGHRS, CDR2 YFSETQ. This CDR3 is built from 15 residues. The material sequenced was PBMCs. This clonotype was obtained from a woman younger than 35 in good health and CMV-seronegative. The chain combines TRBV5-1 with TRBJ1-6; a weak D match, TRBD1 (5 bases). The CDR3 here is CASSLAGLGRSPLHF. The DNA of the CDR3 is TGCGCCAGCAGCTTGGCAGGGCTAGGACGGTCACCCCTCCACTTT.